This T cell receptor (beta chain) was captured in a study of blood T cell repertoires in COVID-19. Across the whole study: Samples of COVID-19 (acute and convalescent) were obtained from the United States, Italy and Spain. PBMCs, B-cell-depleted T cells, or T cells were the source of the cDNA or gDNA that made up the material.

Here immunoSEQ multiplex PCR was the method, and the copy in TCRdb shows in-frame clones only, minus some. The sample has 110,000 to 150,000 clones; about 84% are singletons. V lost 4 bases to trimming and J lost 9 bases, with 13 bases between them. Germline lookup yields CDR1 KGHSH and CDR2 LQKENI. The CDR3 runs to 14 residues. This clone occurred a few times. The rearrangement joins TRBV18 to TRBJ1-6; tentative D call: TRBD1 (6 bases). Sequencing was performed on peripheral blood. The sequence was collected from a human donor in a cohort sampled during active COVID-19. DNA of the CDR3: TGTGCCAGCTCACAAGGACAGCTAATTTCACCCCTCCACTTT. Amino acids: CASSQGQLISPLHF.